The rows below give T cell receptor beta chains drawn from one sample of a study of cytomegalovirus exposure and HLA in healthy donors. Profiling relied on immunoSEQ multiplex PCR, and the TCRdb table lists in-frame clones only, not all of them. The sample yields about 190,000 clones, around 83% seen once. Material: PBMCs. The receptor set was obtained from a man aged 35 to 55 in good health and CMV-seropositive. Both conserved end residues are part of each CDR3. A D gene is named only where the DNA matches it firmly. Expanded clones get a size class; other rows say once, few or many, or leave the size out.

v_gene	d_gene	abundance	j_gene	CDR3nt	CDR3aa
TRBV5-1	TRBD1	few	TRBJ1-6	TGCGCCAGCAGCTTGGAACAGGGGAGCTCCTATAATTCACCCCTCCACTTT	CASSLEQGSSYNSPLHF
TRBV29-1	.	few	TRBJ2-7	TGCAGCGTTGAAAGGGGTAAGGGGGAATACGAGCAGTACTTC	CSVERGKGEYEQYF
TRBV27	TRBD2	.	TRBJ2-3	TGTGCCAGCAAGGGACTAGCGGGAACAGATACGCAGTATTTT	CASKGLAGTDTQYF
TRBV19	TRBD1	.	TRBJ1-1	TGTGCCAGTACCACAGGGGTAATGAACACTGAAGCTTTCTTT	CASTTGVMNTEAFF
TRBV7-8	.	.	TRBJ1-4	TGTGCCAGCAGCTTATTAGCTCCGGCAAACCCGGAAAAACTGTTTTTT	CASSLLAPANPEKLFF
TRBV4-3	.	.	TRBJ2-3	TGCGCCAGCAGCCAAGGCGGACTATCAGGGATAAGGATGGATACGCAGTATTTT	CASSQGGLSGIRMDTQYF
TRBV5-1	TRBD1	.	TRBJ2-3	TGCGCCAGCAGCCCAGGGACAGCGGAAGATACGCAGTATTTT	CASSPGTAEDTQYF
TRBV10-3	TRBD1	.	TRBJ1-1	TGTGCCATCAGTGAGTCGGGGACAGGAGGCACTGAAGCTTTCTTT	CAISESGTGGTEAFF
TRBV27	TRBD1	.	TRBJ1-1	TGTGCCAGCAGCCAGGGGGCCTGGAACACTGAAGCTTTCTTT	CASSQGAWNTEAFF
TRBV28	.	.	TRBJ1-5	TGTGCCAGCAGTCCGGCCAGGGGCAATCAGCCCCAGCATTTT	CASSPARGNQPQHF
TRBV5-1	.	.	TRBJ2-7	TGCGCCAGCAGCTTGTTTCAGGGCCCCCTCTACGAGCAGTACTTC	CASSLFQGPLYEQYF
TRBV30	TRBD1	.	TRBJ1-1	TGTGCCTGGAGTGTTTTCGGACAGGGAAGCCGCGAAGCTTTCTTT	CAWSVFGQGSREAFF
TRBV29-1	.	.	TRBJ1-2	TGCAGCGTAGGTATAGACAGGAGATATGGCTACACCTTC	CSVGIDRRYGYTF
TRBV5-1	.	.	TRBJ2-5	TGCGCCAGCAGCTTGGCCAGGGGGGCCGGAGAGACCCAGTACTTC	CASSLARGAGETQYF
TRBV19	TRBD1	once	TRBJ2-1	TGTGCCAGTAGTATCGGACAGGGAGACAATGAGCAGTTCTTC	CASSIGQGDNEQFF
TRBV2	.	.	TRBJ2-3	TGTGCCAGCAGAGTAGCGAGCTCAGATACGCAGTATTTT	CASRVASSDTQYF
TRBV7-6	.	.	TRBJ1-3	TGTGCCAGCAGCTTAGGCAGGAATGGAAACACCATATATTTT	CASSLGRNGNTIYF
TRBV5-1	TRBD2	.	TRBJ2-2	TGCGCCAGCAGCTTGGAACTAGCGGGAGTGTACACCGGGGAGCTGTTTTTT	CASSLELAGVYTGELFF
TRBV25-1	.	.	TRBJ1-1	TGTGCCAGCACCGTGGGGGGGAACACTGAAGCTTTCTTT	CASTVGGNTEAFF
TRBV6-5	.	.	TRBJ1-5	TGTGCCAGCAGTTACGCGGGGAGTCAGCCCCAGCATTTT	CASSYAGSQPQHF
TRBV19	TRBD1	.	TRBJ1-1	TGTGCCAGTAGTATAGTAACCCGGGACAGGGGATCCCTGAACACTGAAGCTTTCTTT	CASSIVTRDRGSLNTEAFF
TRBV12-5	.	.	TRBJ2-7	TGTGCTAGTGGGAAGCTCAGGGGCTACGAGCAGTACTTC	CASGKLRGYEQYF
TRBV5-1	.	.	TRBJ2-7	TGCGCCAGCAGCTTGGATCTGGAGTCTAGGTACGAGCAGTACTTC	CASSLDLESRYEQYF
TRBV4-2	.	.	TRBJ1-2	TGTGCCAGCAGCCAAGATTCATCGGGGTTGGACTATGGCTACACCTTC	CASSQDSSGLDYGYTF
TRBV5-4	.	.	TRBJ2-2	TGTGCCAGCAGCTTGGCGATCGGGACCGGGGAGCTGTTTTTT	CASSLAIGTGELFF